These 3 T cell receptor beta chains were all obtained from the same sample, sequenced in a study of T cells in Graves' hyperthyroidism and ophthalmopathy. RNA transcripts served as the template for amplifying TCR beta CDR3 regions. During a first-round RT-PCR of the TCR CDR3, the HTBI primer set was used. A single record per CDR3 protein comes from TCRdb applying MiXCR to the multiplex PCR reads. The data show over 250,000 distinct CDR3 sequences, over 15% seen once. The specimen was blood. The origin of the receptors is a woman aged 60-70 years with Graves' ophthalmopathy.

The table lists this clonotype with many counts. The chain employs TRBV7-9 and TRBJ2-7; D remains ambiguous. Germline assignment: CDR1 SEHNR and CDR2 FQNEAQ (reference sequence). This CDR3 spans 16 amino acids. Trimming shortened V by 0 bases and J by 2 bases, and 14 bases separated the two germline ends. CDR3 bases: TGTGCCAGCAGCTTAGCATGGGCAAAATCTCCCTACGAGCAGTACTTC. Translation gives CASSLAWAKSPYEQYF.

This clonotype has ten or more counts. This chain links TRBV19 with TRBJ2-7; the D gene is possibly TRBD1 (6 bases). This CDR3 comprises 18 residues. V shed 4 bases and J shed 0 bases, with 22 bases lying between them. Per the germline V gene, CDR1 is LNHDA and CDR2 is SQIVND (reference sequence). Written as DNA, the CDR3 is TGTGCCAGTAGTACGTCGAGGGCGGACAGTTCCTACTCCTACGAGCAGTACTTC. Encoded protein: CASSTSRADSSYSYEQYF.

This clonotype showed up many times. The genes are TRBV12-3 or TRBV12-4 and TRBJ2-1; TRBD2 aligns across 9 bases. This CDR3 is built from 16 residues. Trimming took 7 bases from V and 2 from J; bases not matched to a gene: 9. This chain's CDR3 is CASTLQGGGAYNEQFF. The CDR3 DNA reads TGTGCCAGCACCCTTCAGGGCGGGGGGGCCTACAATGAGCAGTTCTTC.